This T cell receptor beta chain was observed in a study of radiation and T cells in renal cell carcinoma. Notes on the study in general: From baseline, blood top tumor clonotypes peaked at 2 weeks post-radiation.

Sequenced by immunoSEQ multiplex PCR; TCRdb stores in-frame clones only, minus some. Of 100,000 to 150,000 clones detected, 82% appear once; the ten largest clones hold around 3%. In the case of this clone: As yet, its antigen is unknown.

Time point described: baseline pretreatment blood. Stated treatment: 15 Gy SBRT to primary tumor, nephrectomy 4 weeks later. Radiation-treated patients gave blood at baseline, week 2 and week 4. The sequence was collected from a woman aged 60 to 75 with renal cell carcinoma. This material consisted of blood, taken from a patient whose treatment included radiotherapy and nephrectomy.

The CDR3 coding sequence is TGCGCCAGCAGCTTGAGACGGGACACCTACGAGCAGTACTTC. Its protein is CASSLRRDTYEQYF. V gene TRBV5-1 combines with J gene TRBJ2-5; possible D gene TRBD1, 6 bases. The J call may not be correct, given that the DNA end is closer to TRBJ2-7. Germline CDR1 reads SGHRS; CDR2 reads YFSETQ. This CDR3 has 14 residues.